Below, one TCR beta chain is given with its context. CDR3 length: 15 amino acids. CDR1 and CDR2 from the germline V gene are LNHDA and SQIVND (reference sequence). V was shortened by 9 bases and J by 4 bases, with 20 bases between the two germline ends. Time point: pre-treatment baseline. Every bulk PBMC sample received the same 350 ng of DNA. The data were produced by immunoSEQ multiplex PCR, yet TCRdb's version contains in-frame clones alone and is incomplete. The table shows over 20,000 clones, with about 90% occurring only once. The data were taken from a study of blood T cell dynamics during melanoma immunotherapy.

The V and J genes are TRBV19 and TRBJ2-3; maybe TRBD2 (5 bases). This clonotype was obtained from a human donor with melanoma. The source was blood, collected from a patient treated with checkpoint blockade. The CDR3 is CASRGPLARPDTQYF. CDR3 coding DNA: TGTGCCAGCAGAGGGCCATTGGCTAGGCCAGATACGCAGTATTTT.